This T cell receptor (beta chain) is from a study of cytomegalovirus exposure and HLA in healthy donors. General study points: Some highly shared sequence variants likely arose as a pipeline artifact.

A word on this clone: Antigen: not known.

The PCR ran on 60 Vbeta and 13 Jbeta primers. Repertoires were generated with immunoSEQ multiplex PCR, while TCRdb's copy carries only in-frame clones and drops some. Of 120,000 to 150,000 clones in the sample, 80% to 90% are singletons; the top ten hold around 4.5%. The receptor was isolated from a middle-aged woman in good health and CMV-seropositive. The material sequenced was PBMCs.

CDR3 nucleotides: TGTGCCAGCAGTTACTCAGAGACTAGCGCCGGGGAGCTGTTTTTT. This codes for CASSYSETSAGELFF. This sequence joins TRBV6-5 and TRBJ2-2, with TRBD2 matching 8 bases. The CDR3 loop spans 15 amino acids. Germline-derived CDR1 and CDR2 are MNHEY and SVGAGI. Losses at the gene ends were 0 bases for V and 6 bases for J; bases not matched to a gene: 3.